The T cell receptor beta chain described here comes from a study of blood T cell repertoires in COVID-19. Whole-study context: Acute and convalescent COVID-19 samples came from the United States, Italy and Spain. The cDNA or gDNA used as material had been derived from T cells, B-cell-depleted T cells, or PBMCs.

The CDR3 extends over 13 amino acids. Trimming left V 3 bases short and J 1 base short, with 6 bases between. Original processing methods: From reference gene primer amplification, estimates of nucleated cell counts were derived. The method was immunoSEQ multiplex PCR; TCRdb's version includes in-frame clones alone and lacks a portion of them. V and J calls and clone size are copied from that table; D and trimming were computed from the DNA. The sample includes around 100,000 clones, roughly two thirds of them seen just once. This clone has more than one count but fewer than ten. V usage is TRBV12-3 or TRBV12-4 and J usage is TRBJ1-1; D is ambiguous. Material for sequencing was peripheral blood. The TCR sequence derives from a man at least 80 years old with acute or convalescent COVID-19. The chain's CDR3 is CASSFGPNTEAFF. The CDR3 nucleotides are TGTGCCAGCAGTTTTGGCCCGAACACTGAAGCTTTCTTT.